The 18 T cell receptor beta chains given below trace back to one sample, sequenced in a study of T cell responses to AZD1222 COVID-19 vaccine. TCRdb's table, derived via immunoSEQ multiplex PCR, lists solely in-frame clones and lacks some. The table records some 150,000 clones, 93% of them present only once. The specimen comprised peripheral blood, sampled on day 0 of AZD1222 vaccination. The receptors stem from an adult in good health.

The chain has TRBV2 and TRBJ1-5; D is uncertain. Per germline, CDR1 SNHLY and CDR2 FYNNEI. CDR3 length: 13 residues. The V end lost 4 bases, the J end lost 3 bases, and 7 bases lay between the germline ends. The CDR3 coding sequence is TGTGCCAGCAGTGCCCAGTACAATCAGCCCCAGCATTTT. Its translation: CASSAQYNQPQHF.

A note on this clone: Distinct nucleotide sequences in the sample also encode this CDR3. The chain links TRBV11-3 to TRBJ2-3; D is unclear. Germline V gene lookup returns CDR1 SGHNT and CDR2 YENEEA. V lost 3 bases and J 1 base, leaving 5 bases between the germline ends. The CDR3 has 13 residues. The CDR3 sequence: CASSLRGTDTQYF. CDR3 coding DNA: TGTGCCAGCAGCTTGAGAGGCACAGATACGCAGTATTTT.

CDR3 coding DNA: TGTGCCAGCAGCTTAAGAGCGGGACTCAATGAGCAGTTCTTC. It translates to CASSLRAGLNEQFF. This rearrangement joins TRBV7-3 to TRBJ2-1, with 7 positions matching TRBD2. This CDR3 comprises 14 residues. Germline V gene sequence: CDR1 SGHTA, CDR2 FQGTGA. The V segment lost 1 base and the J segment 6 bases; nucleotides outside the gene matches: 3.

The genes are TRBV11-2 and TRBJ2-3; no clear D. CDR3 size: 14 residues. Germline V CDR1 and CDR2: SGHAT, FQNNGV. V shed 3 bases and J shed 5 bases, with 12 bases lying between them. The CDR3 DNA reads as TGTGCCAGCAGCTTTACCAGATATGGAGATACGCAGTATTTT. Translating gives CASSFTRYGDTQYF.

The chain carries TRBV6-1 and TRBJ2-3, with 10 bases fitting TRBD2. Germline lookup yields CDR1 MNHNS and CDR2 SASEGT. The length of the CDR3 is 16 residues. V shed 3 bases and J 1 base; nucleotides not matched to a gene: 4. CDR3 residues: CASSETSGLGTDTQYF. The CDR3 coding sequence is TGTGCCAGCAGTGAGACTAGCGGGTTGGGCACAGATACGCAGTATTTT.

This chain links TRBV4-1 with TRBJ1-2; D gene ambiguous. CDR1 and CDR2 (germline): MGHRA, YSYEKL. Trimming cost V 1 base and J 4 bases, with 13 bases left between them. CDR3 length: 15 amino acids. The CDR3 loop is CASSQAGADSYGYTF. CDR3 in DNA: TGCGCCAGCAGCCAAGCAGGCGCAGATAGCTATGGCTACACCTTC.

The chain couples TRBV30 to TRBJ1-5; maybe TRBD1 (6 bases). CDR1 GTSNPN and CDR2 SVGIG come from the germline V gene (reference sequence). V lost 0 bases, J lost 2 bases, and 11 bases lay in between. The CDR3 runs to 15 residues. This chain's CDR3 is CAWSVTGTGNQPQHF. CDR3 nucleotides: TGTGCCTGGAGTGTAACAGGGACGGGCAATCAGCCCCAGCATTTT.

The chain joins TRBV3-1 (or the pseudogene TRBV3-2) to TRBJ1-4; D gene unclear. V lost 1 base and J lost 0, with 9 bases in between. Germline CDR1 is LGHDT and CDR2 is YNNKEL (reference sequence). The CDR3 runs 16 residues. Here the CDR3 DNA reads TGTGCCAGCAGCCAAGCGGATGTTGCAACTAATGAAAAACTGTTTTTT. Translation: CASSQADVATNEKLFF.

The rearrangement links TRBV19 to TRBJ1-4; D unclear. CDR3 length: 13 residues. CDR1 is LNHDA, CDR2 SQIVND, per germline (reference sequence). Trimming removed 2 bases from V and 0 bases from J, with 1 base in between. The CDR3 sequence: CASSISTNEKLFF. Here the CDR3 DNA reads TGTGCCAGTAGTATATCAACTAATGAAAAACTGTTTTTT.

The rearrangement uses TRBV18 and TRBJ2-1; 11 bases are shared with TRBD2. The germline gives CDR1 KGHSH, CDR2 LQKENI. This CDR3 is 14 amino acids long. Unmatched junction bases numbered 6, after V lost 8 bases and J lost 6 bases. This chain's CDR3 is CASRLAGGPNEQFF. The CDR3 DNA reads as TGTGCCAGCCGTTTAGCGGGAGGGCCCAATGAGCAGTTCTTC.

This clone was counted once. J is TRBJ2-7 and V is TRBV27, with 10 bases lining up with TRBD1. Germline assignment: CDR1 MNHEY and CDR2 SMNVEV (reference sequence). V lost 6 bases and J lost 3; bases outside the gene matches: 2. This CDR3 is 13 amino acids long. Here the CDR3 DNA reads TGTGCCAGCAGCAGGGACAGGGGCTACGAGCAGTACTTC. Its translation is CASSRDRGYEQYF.

This clone was detected only once. The chain couples TRBV5-1 to TRBJ2-2; no clear D gene. The CDR3 runs to 15 residues. Trimming stripped 0 bases from V and 4 bases from J, with 10 bases between. Germline CDR1 reads SGHRS; CDR2 reads YFSETQ. Written as DNA, the CDR3 is TGCGCCAGCAGCTTGGTACAGCCCTCCACCGGGGAGCTGTTTTTT. As protein: CASSLVQPSTGELFF.

The chain employs TRBV7-8 and TRBJ2-3, with 11 nucleotides matching TRBD2. This CDR3 is 17 amino acids long. V trimming: 5 bases; J trimming: 3 bases; junction bases outside the gene matches: 10. Per the germline V gene, CDR1 is SGHVS and CDR2 is FQNEAQ. CDR3 region: CASSITGTSGATDTQYF. For the CDR3, the DNA is TGTGCCAGCAGCATTACCGGGACTAGCGGAGCTACAGATACGCAGTATTTT.

The chain joins TRBV11-2 to TRBJ1-2; 7 positions match TRBD1. V trimming: 4 bases; J trimming: 1 base; junction bases outside the gene matches: 6. The CDR3 covers 15 residues. Germline CDR1 is SGHAT and CDR2 is FQNNGV. DNA of the CDR3: TGTGCCAGCAGCTCACAGGGGACATTTAACTATGGCTACACCTTC. Translated, it gives CASSSQGTFNYGYTF.

V is TRBV7-8 and J is TRBJ1-4; D unresolved. Germline CDR1 reads SGHVS; CDR2 reads FQNEAQ. This CDR3 has 15 amino acids. With 1 base removed from V and 8 bases from J, the gap between germline ends came to 14 bases. The CDR3 here is CASSLGGLPGEKLFF. The CDR3 bases are TGTGCCAGCAGCTTAGGAGGACTTCCGGGAGAAAAACTGTTTTTT.

The V and J genes are TRBV7-2 and TRBJ1-2; no reliable D call. V shed 3 bases and J shed 1 base, with 9 bases lying between them. From germline, CDR1 is SGHTA and CDR2 FQGNSA. The CDR3 is made up of 14 amino acids. The CDR3 reads CASSFRAVNYGYTF. The CDR3 bases are TGTGCCAGCAGCTTTAGGGCTGTTAACTATGGCTACACCTTC.

The J gene is TRBJ2-3, the V gene TRBV5-4; D may correspond to TRBD1 or TRBD2 (5 bases each). V shed 4 bases and J shed 2 bases, with 17 bases lying between them. CDR1 SGHNT and CDR2 YYREEE come from the germline V gene (reference sequence). This CDR3 spans 16 amino acids. The CDR3 sequence is CASSPGQGTYTDTQYF. The DNA of the CDR3 is TGTGCCAGCAGCCCGGGGCAGGGAACCTACACAGATACGCAGTATTTT.

The rearrangement links TRBV19 to TRBJ1-1; D possibly corresponds to TRBD1 (5 bases). The V gene's germline CDR1 is LNHDA and CDR2 SQIVND (reference sequence). The CDR3 consists of 13 residues. V lost 2 bases and J 5 bases, leaving 9 bases between the germline ends. The CDR3 DNA follows: TGTGCCAGTAGTATATATCAGGGAACTGAAGCTTTCTTT. Residues: CASSIYQGTEAFF.